The TCR beta chain described here comes from a study of OX40 agonist ivuxolimab in advanced cancers. About the research overall: Ivuxolimab, which is an agonistic anti-OX40 (CD134) antibody, was administered to the patients. Study results and limitations: With doses of 0.1 to 3.0 mg/kg, CD4+ and CD8+ blood T cells had undergone clonal expansion by week 6.

Germline V gene lookup returns CDR1 SGHAT and CDR2 FQNNGV. The CDR3 runs to 16 residues. Trimming took 8 bases from V and 0 from J; bases not matched to a gene: 11. Concerning this clone: Its target is unknown.

Sequencing was performed with immunoSEQ multiplex PCR; in TCRdb, only in-frame clones are kept and a portion is missing. The sample consists of roughly 36,000 clones, around 74% of them appearing once. Sequences were derived from CD4+ or CD8+ T cells sorted from blood, sampled in a trial of the OX40 agonist ivuxolimab. The V and J genes are TRBV11-2 and TRBJ2-3, with 7 positions matching TRBD2. The TCR sequence derives from an adult with an advanced solid tumor such as melanoma, head and neck, liver or kidney cancer. DNA of the CDR3: TGTGCCAGCCCCCGGGGGGAGGCTAATAGCACAGATACGCAGTATTTT. Its protein product is CASPRGEANSTDTQYF.